A single sample gave rise to the 2 T cell receptor beta chains below, sequenced in a study of blood T cell repertoires in COVID-19. Clones were sequenced by immunoSEQ multiplex PCR, and TCRdb holds only the in-frame ones, with some missing. The sample has approximately 470,000 clones, about 85% seen once. The specimen was PBMCs or T cells enriched from blood (not recorded which). Receptors originate from a woman aged 18-29 years who had recovered from COVID-19.

The chain uses TRBV6-6 and TRBJ2-7; 7 nucleotides agree with TRBD1. The CDR3 sequence is 16 residues long. Trimming removed 2 bases from V and 0 bases from J; junction bases left unmatched: 7. Germline CDR1 MNHNY, CDR2 SVGAGI (reference sequence). For the CDR3, the DNA is TGTGCCAGCAGTTACCCTGGGACAGCACCCTCCTACGAGCAGTACTTC. Translated: CASSYPGTAPSYEQYF.

The rearrangement uses TRBV2 and TRBJ2-6; D gene ambiguous. The CDR3 extends over 15 amino acids. Germline loops: CDR1 SNHLY, CDR2 FYNNEI. V lost 8 bases and J lost 0, with 11 bases in between. CDR3 in amino acids: CASRSLVSGANVLTF. CDR3 in DNA: TGTGCCAGCCGGTCTCTAGTCTCTGGGGCCAACGTCCTGACTTTC.